Sequencing of this T cell receptor (beta chain) was carried out in a study of OX40 agonist ivuxolimab in advanced cancers. Whole-study context: At 0.01 to 10 mg/kg, ivuxolimab was administered intravenously to patients every 2 weeks.

General study results and limits: Researchers did not determine the expanded peripheral T cells' antigen specificity. At 0.1-3.0 mg/kg, partial responders had clonal expansion among the lowest observed.

Concerning this clone: Its antigen is as yet unknown.

The CDR3 is 16 amino acids. V was clipped by 4 bases and J by 0 bases; unmatched bases: 3. CDR1 and CDR2 from the germline V gene are MRHNA and SNTAGT. Libraries were prepared by immunoSEQ multiplex PCR; TCRdb keeps only in-frame clonotypes and omits some of them. The sample includes around 57,000 clones, approximately 82% of them seen just once. At cycle 4 day 1, cycle 7 day 1, and baseline, blood was sampled. The sequencing here drew on CD4+ or CD8+ T cells sorted from blood, taken in a trial of the OX40 agonist ivuxolimab. The J gene is TRBJ2-2, the V gene TRBV6-4; TRBD2 aligns across 9 bases. The origin of this receptor is an adult with an advanced solid tumor such as melanoma, head and neck, liver or kidney cancer. As DNA, the CDR3 is TGTGCCAGCAGTGCGCTAGCGGGAACGAACACCGGGGAGCTGTTTTTT. It is translated as CASSALAGTNTGELFF.